These T cell receptor beta chains were read from a single sample in a study of T cells after yellow fever vaccination. TCRdb ran MiXCR on the 5' RACE reads and lists one entry per CDR3 protein. The sample yields 50,000 or so distinct CDR3 sequences, approximately 6.6% seen once. The source material was CD8+ T cells not binding an NS4B(214-222) dextramer, sorted from PBMCs, sampled 35 to 50 days after the first yellow fever vaccination. These receptors all stem from a man between 18 and 29 years old who received the YFV17D yellow fever vaccine. CDR3s include the opening cysteine and the closing phenylalanine or tryptophan. The D gene is left open where the match is weak. Clone size is shown for a subset of rows, as once, few, many or a class of expanded clone.

>TRBV7-6|TRBJ2-5|few|.
CASSSNLRPGTQYF
TGTGCCAGCAGTTCTAACCTCAGACCCGGGACCCAGTACTTC
>TRBV6-6|TRBJ2-6|many|.
CASASSGANVLTF
TGTGCCAGTGCCAGCTCTGGGGCCAACGTCCTGACTTTC
>TRBV7-2|TRBJ2-3|few|.
CASRRTAEEDTQYF
TGTGCCAGCAGACGGACAGCGGAGGAGGATACGCAGTATTTT
>TRBV2|TRBJ2-3|many|.
CASREFWTESTDTQYF
TGTGCCAGCAGGGAGTTTTGGACAGAAAGCACAGATACGCAGTATTTT
>TRBV12-5|TRBJ2-3|few|.
CASGFRGDTQYF
TGTGCTAGTGGTTTTCGGGGTGATACGCAGTATTTT
>TRBV27|TRBJ2-2|.|.
CASSLSTRGTGELFF
TGTGCCAGCAGTTTATCTACTAGGGGCACCGGGGAGCTGTTTTTT
>TRBV24-1|TRBJ2-2|.|.
CATSEARDTGELFF
TGTGCCACCAGTGAGGCCCGGGACACCGGGGAGCTGTTTTTT
>TRBV10-3|TRBJ2-3|few|.
CAIKRGLTDTQYF
TGTGCCATTAAACGGGGACTCACAGATACGCAGTATTTT
>TRBV10-3|TRBJ1-2|many|.
CATLGPEFNYGYTF
TGTGCCACACTCGGCCCCGAGTTTAACTATGGCTACACCTTC
>TRBV7-9|TRBJ1-1|many|.
CASSLSVPEAFF
TGTGCCAGCAGCTTAAGTGTCCCTGAAGCTTTCTTT
>TRBV4-1|TRBJ2-3|many|.
CASSQSTNTDTQYF
TGCGCCAGCAGCCAATCGACTAACACAGATACGCAGTATTTT
>TRBV5-5|TRBJ2-1|many|TRBD1
CASSFYAGTGIYNEQFF
TGTGCCAGCAGCTTCTACGCCGGGACAGGGATTTACAATGAGCAGTTCTTC
>TRBV5-6|TRBJ2-1|.|.
CASSPGGLYYEQFF
TGTGCCAGCAGCCCCGGGGGACTCTACTATGAGCAGTTCTTC
>TRBV7-3|TRBJ2-3|few|TRBD2
CASSLSGGAADTQYF
TGTGCCAGCAGCTTATCGGGGGGGGCCGCAGATACGCAGTATTTT
>TRBV7-2|TRBJ1-5|few|.
CASSPREGEGNQPQHF
TGTGCCAGCAGCCCACGAGAGGGGGAAGGCAATCAGCCCCAGCATTTT
>TRBV24-1|TRBJ2-3|many|TRBD1
CATSDLTDRAADTQYF
TGTGCCACCAGTGATTTGACCGACAGGGCAGCCGATACGCAGTATTTT
>TRBV4-1|TRBJ1-5|many|TRBD1
CASSQGQGENQPQHF
TGCGCCAGCAGCCAGGGACAGGGGGAAAATCAGCCCCAGCATTTT
>TRBV4-1|TRBJ2-7|.|.
CASRDAGQTSHEQYF
TGCGCCAGCAGAGACGCGGGACAAACTAGCCACGAGCAGTACTTC
>TRBV4-1|TRBJ2-1|many|TRBD2
CASTSPAGGPYNEQFF
TGCGCCAGCACCTCACCAGCGGGGGGGCCCTACAATGAGCAGTTCTTC
>TRBV29-1|TRBJ2-7|many|.
CSVQDLDNSYEQYF
TGCAGCGTTCAAGACCTCGACAACTCCTACGAGCAGTACTTC
>TRBV6-5|TRBJ2-1|many|.
CASSWSFGTPDNEQFF
TGTGCCAGCAGTTGGTCCTTCGGGACTCCTGACAATGAGCAGTTCTTC
>TRBV7-2|TRBJ2-3|few|TRBD2
CASKGLAGADTQYF
TGTGCCAGCAAGGGACTAGCGGGGGCAGATACGCAGTATTTT
>TRBV29-1|TRBJ2-1|many|TRBD1
CSVARDRGKNEQFF
TGCAGCGTCGCAAGGGACAGGGGAAAGAATGAGCAGTTCTTC
>TRBV5-5|TRBJ1-2|few|TRBD1
CASSFRTGPYPYGYTF
TGTGCCAGCAGCTTCAGGACAGGGCCGTACCCTTATGGCTACACCTTC
>TRBV30|TRBJ1-2|.|.
CAWSVLDHGYTF
TGTGCCTGGAGTGTATTAGATCATGGCTACACCTTC
>TRBV12-3/TRBV12-4|TRBJ1-2|.|.
CASSLGWDGANYGYTF
TGTGCCAGCAGTTTAGGGTGGGACGGAGCTAACTATGGCTACACCTTC
>TRBV7-9|TRBJ1-4|many|.
CASSWDEKLFF
TGTGCCAGCAGCTGGGATGAAAAACTGTTTTTT
>TRBV7-3|TRBJ2-1|many|TRBD2
CASSLYSGGAHEQFF
TGTGCCAGCAGCTTATATAGCGGGGGGGCGCACGAGCAGTTCTTC
>TRBV4-2|TRBJ2-3|medium-sized|TRBD2
CASSQALAGGTDTQYF
TGTGCCAGCAGCCAAGCACTAGCGGGGGGTACAGATACGCAGTATTTT
>TRBV4-1|TRBJ1-2|many|.
CASSQDGGRQTFNYGYTF
TGCGCCAGCAGCCAAGATGGCGGACGGCAGACTTTTAACTATGGCTACACCTTC
>TRBV12-3/TRBV12-4|TRBJ1-5|large|TRBD1
CASSQGQGVLNQPQHF
TGTGCCAGCAGTCAGGGACAGGGGGTCCTCAATCAGCCCCAGCATTTT
>TRBV10-2|TRBJ1-3|many|.
CASSERAFSGNTIYF
TGCGCCAGCAGTGAGAGGGCTTTCTCTGGAAACACCATATATTTT